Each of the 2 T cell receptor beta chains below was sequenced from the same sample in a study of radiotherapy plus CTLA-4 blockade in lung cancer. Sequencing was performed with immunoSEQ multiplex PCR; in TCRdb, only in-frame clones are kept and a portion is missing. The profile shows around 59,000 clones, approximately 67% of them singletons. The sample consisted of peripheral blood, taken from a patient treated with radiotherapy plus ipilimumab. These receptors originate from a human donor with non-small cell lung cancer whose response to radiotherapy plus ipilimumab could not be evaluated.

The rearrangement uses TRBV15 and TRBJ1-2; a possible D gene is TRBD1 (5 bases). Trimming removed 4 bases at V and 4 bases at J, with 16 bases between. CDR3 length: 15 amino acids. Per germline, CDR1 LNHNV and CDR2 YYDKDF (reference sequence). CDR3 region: CATSKGFGGGYGYTF. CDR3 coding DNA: TGTGCCACCAGCAAAGGTTTCGGGGGGGGCTATGGCTACACCTTC. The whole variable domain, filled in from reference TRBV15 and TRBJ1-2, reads DAMVIQNPRYQVTQFGKPVTLSCSQTLNHNVMYWYQQKSSQAPKLLFHYYDKDFNNEADTPDNFQSRRPNTSFCFLDIRSPGLGDTAMYLCATSKGFGGGYGYTFGSGTRLTVV.

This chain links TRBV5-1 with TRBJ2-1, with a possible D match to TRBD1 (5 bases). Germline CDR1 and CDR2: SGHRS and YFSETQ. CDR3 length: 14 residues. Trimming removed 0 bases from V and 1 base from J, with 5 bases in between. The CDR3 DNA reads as TGCGCCAGCAGCTTGGGACAGTCCTACAATGAGCAGTTCTTC. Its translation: CASSLGQSYNEQFF.